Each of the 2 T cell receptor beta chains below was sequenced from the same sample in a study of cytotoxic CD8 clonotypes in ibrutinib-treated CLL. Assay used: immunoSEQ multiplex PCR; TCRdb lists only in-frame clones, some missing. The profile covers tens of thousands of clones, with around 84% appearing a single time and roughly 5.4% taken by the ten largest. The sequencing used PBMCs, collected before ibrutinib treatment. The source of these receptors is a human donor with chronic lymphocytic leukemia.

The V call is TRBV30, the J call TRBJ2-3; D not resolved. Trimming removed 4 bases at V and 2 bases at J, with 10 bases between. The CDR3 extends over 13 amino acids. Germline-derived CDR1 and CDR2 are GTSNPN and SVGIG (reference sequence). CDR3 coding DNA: TGTGCCTGGACAGTACCCGCCACAGATACGCAGTATTTT. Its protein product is CAWTVPATDTQYF.

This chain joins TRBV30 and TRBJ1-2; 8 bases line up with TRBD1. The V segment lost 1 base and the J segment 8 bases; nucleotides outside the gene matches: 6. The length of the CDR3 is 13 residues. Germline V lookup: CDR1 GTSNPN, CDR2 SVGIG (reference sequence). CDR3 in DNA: TGTGCCTGGAGTGCTGGACAGGGAGACGGCTACACCTTC. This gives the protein CAWSAGQGDGYTF.